The 21 T cell receptor beta chains listed next were all sequenced from one sample in a study of CD8+ T cells in alopecia areata. Sequencing templates came from extracted RNA that was reverse transcribed into cDNA. The protocol was immunoSEQ multiplex PCR, while the TCRdb copy is restricted to in-frame clones and leaves out a portion. In the table there are some 210,000 clones, approximately 67% of which are singletons. Treatment of the sample: oral pan-JAK inhibitor, 5-10 mg twice daily. The sequenced sample was CD4+ T cells sorted from blood, obtained around week 44, from a patient treated with tofacitinib. All receptors derive from a human donor with alopecia areata.

This sequence joins TRBV28 and TRBJ1-2; D gene uncertain. This CDR3 comprises 13 residues. Germline CDR1 reads MDHEN; CDR2 reads SYDVKM. The V end lost 4 bases, the J end lost 8 bases, and 14 bases lay between the germline ends. The CDR3 loop is CASSSTRRGGYTF. The CDR3 coding sequence is TGTGCCAGCAGTTCGACCCGAAGAGGGGGCTACACCTTC.

J is TRBJ1-1 and V is TRBV6-5; D is undetermined. The V end was cut by 6 bases, the J end by 1 base, with 15 bases between. CDR1 is MNHEY, CDR2 SVGAGI, per germline. The CDR3 totals 15 residues. CDR3 DNA sequence: TGTGCCAGCAGATCTGGAGGAGCCCAGAACACTGAAGCTTTCTTT. Its translation is CASRSGGAQNTEAFF.

V usage is TRBV5-1 and J usage is TRBJ2-1; the D is unclear. V was shortened by 0 bases and J by 0 bases, with 7 bases between the two germline ends. The CDR3 is 15 residues long. Germline CDR1 reads SGHRS; CDR2 reads YFSETQ. The CDR3 nucleotides are TGCGCCAGCAGCTTGGGGTCTTACTCCTACAATGAGCAGTTCTTC. Protein sequence: CASSLGSYSYNEQFF.

This chain links TRBV2 with TRBJ2-3; unclear D gene. The CDR3 is 11 residues long. CDR1 is SNHLY and CDR2 is FYNNEI in the germline V gene. V gave up 8 bases and J gave up 9 bases, with 12 bases separating them. The CDR3 nucleotides are TGTGCCAGCGGCCTCTTGCGGACGCAGTATTTT. This translates into CASGLLRTQYF.

This chain joins TRBV30 and TRBJ1-2; D gene uncertain. The V gene's germline CDR1 is GTSNPN and CDR2 SVGIG (reference sequence). Trimming pared 2 bases from V and 4 bases from J, leaving 14 bases between. The CDR3 covers 14 residues. CDR3 amino acids: CAWSKDSNSYGYTF. The CDR3 DNA reads TGTGCCTGGAGTAAGGACTCGAATTCCTATGGCTACACCTTC.

The chain links TRBV29-1 to TRBJ1-1; D may be TRBD1 (5 bases). V was cut by 7 bases and J by 0 bases, with 18 bases left in between. The CDR3 spans 15 residues. Germline CDR1 reads SQVTM; CDR2 reads ANQGSEA. The CDR3 region has the DNA TGCAGCGCCTCCGCGGGGGGTGGGATGAACACTGAAGCTTTCTTT. Translation gives CSASAGGGMNTEAFF. Using reference TRBV29-1 and TRBJ1-1 for the parts outside the CDR3, the full variable domain is SAVISQKPSRDICQRGTSLTIQCQVDSQVTMMFWYRQQPGQSLTLIATANQGSEATYESGFVIDKFPISRPNLTFSTLTVSNMSPEDSSIYLCSASAGGGMNTEAFFGQGTRLTVV.

A few counts support this clone. The genes are TRBV6-5 and TRBJ1-2; TRBD1 might be the D (6 bases). CDR1 is MNHEY and CDR2 is SVGAGI in the germline V gene. This CDR3 has 16 amino acids. Deletions cut 4 bases from V and 6 bases from J, with 21 bases between. The CDR3 region has the DNA TGTGCCAGCAGTTCCCCGGGTGTAGGTTGGGGGCATGGCTACACCTTC. This codes for CASSSPGVGWGHGYTF.

V is TRBV27 and J is TRBJ1-2; D ambiguous. Germline-derived CDR1 and CDR2 are MNHEY and SMNVEV (reference sequence). The length of the CDR3 is 14 residues. V was pared by 0 bases and J by 3 bases, with 8 bases between. Here the CDR3 DNA reads TGTGCCAGCAGTTTATCCCGGGATCACTATGGCTACACCTTC. Translation: CASSLSRDHYGYTF.

The chain joins TRBV7-2 to TRBJ1-5; D call uncertain. Looked up from germline, CDR1 is SGHTA and CDR2 is FQGNSA. V lost 5 bases to trimming and J lost 3 bases, with 14 bases between them. CDR3 length: 15 residues. CDR3 in amino acids: CASSPELLPNQPQHF. The CDR3 coding sequence is TGTGCCAGCAGCCCGGAATTACTGCCCAATCAGCCCCAGCATTTT. Complete variable domain (other parts from reference TRBV7-2 and TRBJ1-5): GAGVSQSPSNKVTEKGKDVELRCDPISGHTALYWYRQSLGQGLEFLIYFQGNSAPDKSGLPSDRFSAERTGGSVSTLTIQRTQQEDSAVYLCASSPELLPNQPQHFGDGTRLSIL.

This clone was counted a single time. The gene calls are TRBV7-9 and TRBJ1-2, with 7 bases identical to TRBD1. Per the germline V gene, CDR1 is SEHNR and CDR2 is FQNEAQ (reference sequence). J lost 2 bases, V lost 1 base, and 7 bases had no gene match. The CDR3 runs to 16 residues. The CDR3 reads CASSLEGRQGNYGYTF. The CDR3 DNA reads TGTGCCAGCAGCTTAGAGGGGAGACAGGGAAACTATGGCTACACCTTC.

The chain is built from TRBV30 and TRBJ2-3, with TRBD2 matching over 8 bases. The CDR3 is 17 amino acids. Germline V gives CDR1 GTSNPN, CDR2 SVGIG (reference sequence). V gave up 3 bases and J gave up 3 bases; unmatched junction bases: 14. CDR3: CAWSAGSYGGATDTQYF. In nucleotides, the CDR3 is TGTGCCTGGAGCGCCGGCTCCTACGGGGGGGCTACAGATACGCAGTATTTT.

The chain links TRBV19 to TRBJ2-3; D remains unclear. This CDR3 comprises 13 residues. V was clipped by 4 bases and J by 4 bases, with 9 bases between them. Germline CDR1 is LNHDA and CDR2 is SQIVND (reference sequence). DNA of the CDR3: TGTGCCAGTAGTACTAACCCCGCAGATACGCAGTATTTT. This gives the protein CASSTNPADTQYF.

The genes are TRBV7-2 and TRBJ1-2; D is ambiguous. V lost 5 bases to trimming and J lost 6 bases, with 7 bases between them. Germline-derived CDR1 and CDR2 are SGHTA and FQGNSA. This CDR3 has 11 amino acids. The CDR3 protein is CASSLRNGYTF. The CDR3 bases are TGTGCCAGCAGCCTTCGGAATGGCTACACCTTC.

The CDR3 nucleotides are TGTGCCAGCAGAGAATTAGCGGGGGGGCGCGAGCAGTACTTC. Residues: CASRELAGGREQYF. The chain has TRBV6-5 and TRBJ2-7, with 11 bases identical to TRBD2. The germline V gene has CDR1 MNHEY and CDR2 SVGAGI. The V segment lost 6 bases and the J segment 6 bases; nucleotides outside the gene matches: 7. The CDR3 has 14 amino acids.

J is TRBJ2-1 and V is TRBV4-1; possibly TRBD1 for D (6 bases). V lost 0 bases and J 6 bases, leaving 12 bases between the germline ends. CDR3 length: 15 residues. Germline CDR1 and CDR2: MGHRA and YSYEKL. CDR3: CASSQDITGINEQFF. The CDR3 DNA follows: TGCGCCAGCAGCCAAGATATTACAGGGATCAATGAGCAGTTCTTC.

J is TRBJ2-3 and V is TRBV23-1, with 7 bases matching TRBD1. TRBV23-1 is assigned to the ORF class and has an uncertain function. The CDR3 totals 16 residues. J gave up 2 bases and V 4 bases, and 9 bases lay outside the gene matches. The CDR3 loop reads CASSPHRGQYTDTQYF. In DNA, the CDR3 is TGCGCCAGCAGTCCCCACCGGGGACAGTACACAGATACGCAGTATTTT.

Here the CDR3 DNA reads TGTGCCTGGAGTACCAATCTTAGCTCTGGGGCCAACGTCCTGACTTTC. Amino acid sequence: CAWSTNLSSGANVLTF. The gene calls are TRBV30 and TRBJ2-6; D is undetermined. Looked up from germline, CDR1 is GTSNPN and CDR2 is SVGIG (reference sequence). The ends were cut back, 2 bases at V and 0 bases at J, with 11 bases in the middle. The CDR3 length is 16 residues.

The chain uses TRBV28 and TRBJ1-2, with 7 bases lining up with TRBD1. Germline loops: CDR1 MDHEN, CDR2 SYDVKM. V was pared by 8 bases and J by 8 bases, with 8 bases of the junction left unmatched. The CDR3 totals 12 residues. CDR3 in amino acids: CASRVQGRGYTF. CDR3 nucleotides: TGTGCCAGCCGAGTACAGGGGCGAGGCTACACCTTC.

The V gene is TRBV29-1, the J gene TRBJ1-1; maybe TRBD1 (5 bases). Germline CDR1 and CDR2: SQVTM and ANQGSEA. The CDR3 spans 13 residues. V lost 5 bases and J 1 base, leaving 11 bases between the germline ends. The CDR3 here is CSVSGLRNTEAFF. CDR3 sequence (DNA): TGCAGCGTTTCAGGGTTGAGGAACACTGAAGCTTTCTTT. The full variable domain, rest sourced from reference TRBV29-1 and TRBJ1-1, is SAVISQKPSRDICQRGTSLTIQCQVDSQVTMMFWYRQQPGQSLTLIATANQGSEATYESGFVIDKFPISRPNLTFSTLTVSNMSPEDSSIYLCSVSGLRNTEAFFGQGTRLTVV.

The CDR3 is CASSPAMVLEEAFF. The DNA of the CDR3 is TGTGCCAGCAGCCCAGCGATGGTATTAGAAGAAGCTTTCTTT. The chain recombines TRBV7-2 with TRBJ1-1; no clear D gene. CDR1 SGHTA and CDR2 FQGNSA come from the germline V gene. Between the trimmed V and J ends, which lost 5 bases and 8 bases, there was a span of 18 bases. The CDR3 totals 14 residues.

This clone was seen only a few times. The V call is TRBV4-3, the J call TRBJ2-5; the D gene is possibly TRBD1 (5 bases). The V end lost 0 bases, the J end lost 5 bases, and 16 bases lay between the germline ends. CDR1 is LGHNA, CDR2 YSLEER, per germline. The CDR3 is 16 amino acids. DNA for the CDR3: TGCGCCAGCAGCCAAGATCCCCCCTCACCAGGGGAGACCCAGTACTTC. It codes for CASSQDPPSPGETQYF.